These T cell receptor beta chains were read from a single sample in a study of post-analysis software for immune sequencing data. TCRdb processed the PCR reads anew with MiXCR; each CDR3 protein has one entry. The table records hundreds of thousands of distinct CDR3 sequences, about 53% of them present only once. Input material: blood. The receptors originated from a girl between 5 and 17 years old with multiple sclerosis. CDR3s include the opening cysteine and the closing phenylalanine or tryptophan. D genes are given only for firm matches. Expanded clones are given a class, and other clones once, few, many or no size at all.

CDR3 protein | CDR3 DNA | J gene | clone size | V gene | D gene
CASSYFPPGYDQETQYF | TGTGCCAGCAGTTACTTTCCCCCAGGCTACGACCAAGAGACCCAGTACTTC | TRBJ2-5 | - | TRBV6-5 | -
CASSSKGQGRHSEQFF | TGTGCCAGCAGCTCGAAAGGACAAGGTCGTCACAGTGAGCAGTTCTTC | TRBJ2-1 | - | TRBV7-3 | -
CASSSAFGTQYF | TGTGCTAGCAGCAGCGCCTTTGGGACCCAGTACTTC | TRBJ2-5 | - | TRBV7-7 | -
CASSKATGQPYEQYF | TGTGCCAGCAGCAAAGCCACGGGTCAGCCCTACGAGCAGTACTTC | TRBJ2-7 | many | TRBV21-1 | -
CASSQDIDAQFF | TGTGCCAGCAGCCAAGATATAGATGCGCAGTTCTTC | TRBJ2-1 | - | TRBV14 | -
CASSIRGLSSYNEQFF | TGTGCCAGCAGCATCCGGGGGTTAAGCTCCTACAATGAGCAGTTCTTC | TRBJ2-1 | - | TRBV9 | -
CASSSFASPLHF | TGTGCCAGCTCCTCCTTTGCTTCACCCCTCCACTTT | TRBJ1-6 | - | TRBV25-1 | -
CASSLPGFGYGYTF | TGTGCCAGCAGTCTTCCAGGGTTTGGCTATGGCTACACCTTC | TRBJ1-2 | - | TRBV28 | -
CASSQDWGQKNRRIGYEQYF | TGCGCCAGCAGCCAAGATTGGGGACAGAAAAACCGACGGATCGGGTACGAGCAGTACTTC | TRBJ2-7 | few | TRBV4-1 | TRBD1
CSARQGSSMNTEAFF | TGCAGTGCCAGACAGGGAAGTAGCATGAACACTGAAGCTTTCTTT | TRBJ1-1 | - | TRBV20-1 | TRBD1
CASSLRTDTQYF | TGTGCCAGCAGTTTACGGACAGATACGCAGTATTTT | TRBJ2-3 | many | TRBV5-1 | -
CASRPRAPEGNIQYF | TGTGCCAGCAGGCCTCGCGCCCCGGAGGGAAACATTCAGTACTTC | TRBJ2-4 | - | TRBV28 | -
CASSETSGRETQYF | TGTGCCAGCAGTGAGACTAGCGGGAGAGAGACCCAGTACTTC | TRBJ2-5 | - | TRBV12-3/TRBV12-4 | TRBD2
CASSPQSVINYGYTF | TGTGCCAGCAGCCCCCAATCGGTCATCAACTATGGCTACACCTTC | TRBJ1-2 | - | TRBV4-2 | -
CASSLWPRVGGYTF | TGTGCCAGCAGTTTATGGCCCAGGGTTGGTGGCTACACCTTC | TRBJ1-2 | - | TRBV27 | -
CAISDGRLGADTQYF | TGTGCCATCAGTGATGGGCGTTTGGGAGCAGATACGCAGTATTTT | TRBJ2-3 | few | TRBV10-3 | -
CASSQRAIRETQYF | TGTGCCAGCAGCCAGCGGGCGATCAGGGAGACCCAGTACTTC | TRBJ2-5 | - | TRBV11-2 | -
CSGHTGGGEAFF | TGCAGTGGCCATACAGGGGGCGGAGAAGCTTTCTTT | TRBJ1-1 | few | TRBV20-1 | TRBD1
CNASYLGEQFF | TGCAATGCTAGCTACTTAGGGGAGCAGTTCTTC | TRBJ2-1 | - | TRBV20-1 | -
CASSYENRGGYTF | TGTGCCAGCAGTTACGAAAACAGGGGTGGCTACACCTTC | TRBJ1-2 | few | TRBV6-2/TRBV6-3 | TRBD1
CAISESPGMENEQYF | TGTGCCATCAGTGAGTCTCCAGGTATGGAAAACGAGCAGTACTTC | TRBJ2-7 | few | TRBV10-3 | -
CASSETGYSPLHF | TGTGCCAGCAGCGAGACAGGTTATTCACCCCTCCACTTT | TRBJ1-6 | - | TRBV28 | -
CASSFGGTNEKLFF | TGTGCCAGCAGTTTCGGCGGAACTAATGAAAAACTGTTTTTT | TRBJ1-4 | few | TRBV28 | -
CASSITSGRVYEQYF | TGCGCCAGCAGCATTACAAGCGGGAGAGTTTACGAGCAGTACTTC | TRBJ2-7 | - | TRBV5-1 | TRBD2
CASSTSGSSNEQFF | TGCGCCAGCAGTACTAGCGGGTCGTCCAATGAGCAGTTCTTC | TRBJ2-1 | few | TRBV5-1 | TRBD2
CSARTEFGAFF | TGCAGTGCTAGAACGGAGTTCGGAGCTTTCTTT | TRBJ1-1 | - | TRBV20-1 | -
CASSFRQSVAYGYTF | TGTGCCAGCAGTTTTCGACAGTCGGTGGCCTATGGCTACACCTTC | TRBJ1-2 | - | TRBV12-3/TRBV12-4 | -
CASRRTSGTEYF | TGTGCCAGCAGACGGACTAGCGGGACAGAGTACTTC | TRBJ2-7 | - | TRBV6-5 | TRBD2
CASTPRRLAGGPYHNEQFF | TGTGCCAGCACCCCAAGAAGACTAGCGGGGGGACCCTACCACAATGAGCAGTTCTTC | TRBJ2-1 | - | TRBV12-3/TRBV12-4 | TRBD2
CASSQVWQGYNEQFF | TGTGCCAGCAGCCAAGTGTGGCAGGGCTACAATGAGCAGTTCTTC | TRBJ2-1 | - | TRBV14 | -
CSASTDSNSPLHF | TGCAGTGCTAGCACAGACAGCAATTCACCCCTCCACTTT | TRBJ1-6 | - | TRBV20-1 | -
CASYGRPTNEKLFF | TGTGCCAGCTACGGTCGGCCAACTAATGAAAAACTGTTTTTT | TRBJ1-4 | - | TRBV28 | -
CASSQAGLERNEQFF | TGCGCCAGCAGCCAAGCCGGACTAGAAAGGAATGAGCAGTTCTTC | TRBJ2-1 | few | TRBV4-1 | TRBD2
CATSTRRVNNEQFF | TGTGCCACCAGCACCCGGCGGGTGAACAATGAGCAGTTCTTC | TRBJ2-1 | - | TRBV15 | -
CSVTGQGTNYEQYF | TGCAGCGTGACCGGACAGGGGACAAACTACGAGCAGTACTTC | TRBJ2-7 | few | TRBV29-1 | TRBD1
CASSLRGLDNQPQHF | TGCGCCAGCAGCTTGAGGGGGCTTGACAATCAGCCCCAGCATTTT | TRBJ1-5 | - | TRBV5-1 | TRBD1
CASGLSWEPGNYGYTF | TGTGCTAGTGGTTTGTCATGGGAGCCTGGAAACTATGGCTACACCTTC | TRBJ1-2 | - | TRBV12-5 | -
CASTIPSSTDTQYF | TGTGCCAGCACTATACCCTCTAGCACAGATACGCAGTATTTT | TRBJ2-3 | - | TRBV27 | -
CAISESLAADTQYF | TGTGCCATCAGTGAGTCGTTAGCGGCAGATACGCAGTATTTT | TRBJ2-3 | - | TRBV10-3 | -
CASSSDSQGETQYF | TGCGCCAGCAGCTCTGACAGCCAGGGGGAGACCCAGTACTTC | TRBJ2-5 | - | TRBV5-1 | -